A selection of T cell receptor beta chains follows, all from one sample in a study of blood T cell repertoires in COVID-19. Only in-frame clones appear in the TCRdb table, and some are missing; sequencing was by immunoSEQ multiplex PCR. This table has about 250,000 clones, 70% to 90% appearing once. Sequencing used peripheral blood. The receptors were sampled from a woman in her 30s with COVID-19, enrolled during active disease. CDR3s include the opening cysteine and the closing phenylalanine or tryptophan. D genes are given only for firm matches. Expanded clones are given a class, and other clones once, few, many or no size at all.

V,J,D,size,DNA,CDR3
TRBV4-2,TRBJ1-6,-,-,TGTGCCAGCAGACCCGATAGCTCCTATAATTCACCCCTCCACTTT,CASRPDSSYNSPLHF
TRBV3-1/TRBV3-2,TRBJ1-2,TRBD1,-,TGTGCCAGCAGCCAAGAGGGGTGGGACAGCTATGGCTACACCTTC,CASSQEGWDSYGYTF
TRBV5-6,TRBJ2-7,-,-,TGTGCCAGCAGCCCCCTGGGGAGTAGCTCCTACGAGCAGTACTTC,CASSPLGSSSYEQYF
TRBV9,TRBJ1-2,TRBD1,-,TGTGCCAGCAGCGTAGCCGAAGCCGGGACAGGATATGCTAACTATGGCTACACCTTC,CASSVAEAGTGYANYGYTF
TRBV20-1,TRBJ1-5,-,-,TGCAGTGCTAGTACGGGGGTCGATCAGCCCCAGCATTTT,CSASTGVDQPQHF
TRBV6-2/TRBV6-3,TRBJ2-4,-,once,TGTGCCAGCAGTTATCAGGACTCGCAATTCTTC,CASSYQDSQFF
TRBV11-3,TRBJ1-3,TRBD1,once,TGTGCCATCGAAGGGGGACAGGCTGCCTCTGGAAACACCATATATTTT,CAIEGGQAASGNTIYF
TRBV5-5,TRBJ2-1,-,-,TGTGCCAGCAGCTTCTGGGGCGGTGAGCAGTTCTTC,CASSFWGGEQFF
TRBV24-1,TRBJ2-3,TRBD2,-,TGTGCCACCAGTGACCCCGGGACTAGCGGACCCACAGATACGCAGTATTTT,CATSDPGTSGPTDTQYF
TRBV13,TRBJ2-7,TRBD1,-,TGTGCCAGCAGCACTCAGGACAGGGCGAACTACGAGCAGTACTTC,CASSTQDRANYEQYF
TRBV19,TRBJ2-2,-,-,TGTGCCAGTAGTTGGGCAGAAAACACCGGGGAGCTGTTTTTT,CASSWAENTGELFF
TRBV10-2,TRBJ2-3,-,-,TGCGCCAGCAGTGAACAGGCAACCTACACAGATACGCAGTATTTT,CASSEQATYTDTQYF
TRBV9,TRBJ2-2,-,-,TGTGCCAGCAGCGTCGGGGGGACACCCGACACCGGGGAGCTGTTTTTT,CASSVGGTPDTGELFF
TRBV18,TRBJ2-3,TRBD1,-,TGTGCCAGCTCGTGGACAGGGGGTAGCACAGATACGCAGTATTTT,CASSWTGGSTDTQYF
TRBV24-1,TRBJ2-1,-,-,TGTGCCACCAGTGATTTGAAGTTGGGGGGAATAGATGAGCAGTTCTTC,CATSDLKLGGIDEQFF
TRBV11-3,TRBJ2-1,TRBD2,-,TGTGCCAGCAGATTGGGACTAGCGTTATCGAATGAGCAGTTCTTC,CASRLGLALSNEQFF
TRBV27,TRBJ2-6,TRBD2,once,TGTGCCAGCAGTTTAACTAGCGGGGCCACTGGGGCCAACGTCCTGACTTTC,CASSLTSGATGANVLTF
TRBV11-3,TRBJ1-1,TRBD1,-,TGTGCCAGCAGCTTGGGGACAGGGGCCCTGAACACTGAAGCTTTCTTT,CASSLGTGALNTEAFF
TRBV7-9,TRBJ2-7,-,-,TGTGCCAGCAGCTATAGGGGAACAGGCGAGTACGAGCAGTACTTC,CASSYRGTGEYEQYF
TRBV6-5,TRBJ2-5,-,few,TGTGCCAGCAGTCCGCGACATGAAGAGACCCAGTACTTC,CASSPRHEETQYF
TRBV2,TRBJ2-3,TRBD2,-,TGTGCCAGCAGTGAAGACCCGGGACTAGTTGTTGGAGATACGCAGTATTTT,CASSEDPGLVVGDTQYF
TRBV3-1/TRBV3-2,TRBJ2-7,-,once,TGTGCCAGCAGCCAAGATCGTGACGATCCTCCTGGCTCAGGGTGGGGAAACTACGAGCAGTACTTC,CASSQDRDDPPGSGWGNYEQYF
TRBV27,TRBJ1-4,-,-,TGTGCCAGCGCGAACTATGGACAGCGAAATGAAAAACTGTTTTTT,CASANYGQRNEKLFF
TRBV5-1,TRBJ2-5,-,-,TGCGCCAGCAGCTTGGGCGGGACTGTACAAGAGACCCAGTACTTC,CASSLGGTVQETQYF
TRBV19,TRBJ1-1,TRBD1,few,TGTGCCAGTAGCCAAAGGGGTGGAGGACAGGGCCGAATTTTGAACACTGAAGCTTTCTTT,CASSQRGGGQGRILNTEAFF
TRBV5-1,TRBJ2-1,TRBD2,few,TGCGCCAGCAGCTTGGGGGGACTAGCGGGACTGTACGGCAATGAGCAGTTCTTC,CASSLGGLAGLYGNEQFF
TRBV10-3,TRBJ2-5,-,-,TGTGCCGTCGGTCCGGAGGCAGGTAACCAGTACTTC,CAVGPEAGNQYF
TRBV6-6,TRBJ2-7,-,-,TGTGCCTCCTGCCCAGGGGCAGCCTACGAGCAGTACTTC,CASCPGAAYEQYF
TRBV10-3,TRBJ1-1,-,-,TGTGCCATCACCATGGGACAAGAGAACACTGAAGCTTTCTTT,CAITMGQENTEAFF
TRBV4-1,TRBJ2-5,-,-,TGCGCCAGCAGCCAAGTCAACAGTCAAGAGACCCAGTACTTC,CASSQVNSQETQYF
TRBV7-6,TRBJ1-3,-,-,TGTGCCAGCAGCTTAACAGGACCCCTCTCTGGAAACACCATATATTTT,CASSLTGPLSGNTIYF
TRBV28,TRBJ2-1,TRBD2,-,TGTGCCACCGTCGCTAGCGGGGGGTACAATGAGCAGTTCTTC,CATVASGGYNEQFF
TRBV11-2,TRBJ2-7,TRBD2,-,TGTGCCAGCAGCTATTCCGGGGGGACTAGCGGGGTCGAGCAGTACTTC,CASSYSGGTSGVEQYF
TRBV6-2/TRBV6-3,TRBJ2-1,TRBD2,-,TGTGCCAGCAGTCTTAGCGGGAACTCCTACAATGAGCAGTTCTTC,CASSLSGNSYNEQFF
TRBV6-2/TRBV6-3,TRBJ1-1,TRBD1,-,TGTGCCAGCAGCCCAACCCCGACAGGGTCGGACACTGAAGCTTTCTTT,CASSPTPTGSDTEAFF
TRBV5-1,TRBJ2-3,-,-,TGCGCCAGCAGCTTTGGCAGGAGCACAGATACGCAGTATTTT,CASSFGRSTDTQYF
TRBV27,TRBJ1-5,TRBD1,-,TGTGCCAGCAGTTTACGCAGGGGGTGGAATCAGCCCCAGCATTTT,CASSLRRGWNQPQHF
TRBV2,TRBJ2-7,-,-,TGTGCCAGCAGTGTTCAGGTGAGCTCCTACGAGCAGTACTTC,CASSVQVSSYEQYF
TRBV16,TRBJ1-5,-,-,TGTGCCAGCAGCCAATTATCCGGACAGCAACTTCCACATCAGCCCCAGCATTTT,CASSQLSGQQLPHQPQHF
TRBV2,TRBJ1-2,-,-,TGTGCCAGCAGGAGGGGGGGAGGCTACACCTTC,CASRRGGGYTF
TRBV4-2,TRBJ2-6,TRBD2,-,TGTGCCAGCAGCCCGTTTCGGGGGGGCGGTGGTGCTGGGGCCAACGTCCTGACTTTC,CASSPFRGGGGAGANVLTF
TRBV28,TRBJ1-4,TRBD1,-,TGTGCCAGCAGTTTTCAAACAGGGGGCCTCGAAAAACTGTTTTTT,CASSFQTGGLEKLFF
TRBV10-3,TRBJ1-5,-,-,TGTGCCATCAGTGCCTCCCCCTGGTCCACAGGGCGGTCGGGAGGGAATCAGCCCCAGCATTTT,CAISASPWSTGRSGGNQPQHF
TRBV6-2/TRBV6-3,TRBJ1-1,-,few,TGTGCCAGCAGTTACTCGAGGGAGATGAACACTGAAGCTTTCTTT,CASSYSREMNTEAFF
TRBV9,TRBJ1-3,-,-,TGTGCCAGCAGCGCAAGACTTCAGGGTTGGAGCTCTGGAAACACCATATATTTT,CASSARLQGWSSGNTIYF
TRBV6-2/TRBV6-3,TRBJ2-7,TRBD2,-,TGTGCCAGCAGTCGGGGGCGCCTAGCGGGGGGCCCAACCTACGAGCAGTACTTC,CASSRGRLAGGPTYEQYF
TRBV5-6,TRBJ2-3,TRBD2,-,TGTGCCAGCAGTATCTCGGTAACTAGCGGCACAGATACGCAGTATTTT,CASSISVTSGTDTQYF
TRBV20-1,TRBJ1-2,-,-,TGCAGTTCCGACAGGTTTTATGGCTACACCTTC,CSSDRFYGYTF
TRBV6-5,TRBJ2-1,-,once,TGTGCCAGCAGCCCCCGCTCCTACAATGAGCAGTTCTTC,CASSPRSYNEQFF
TRBV7-2,TRBJ2-5,TRBD1,-,TGTGCCAGCAGATTAGAGGGTTGGCGACAGGGCGAGACCCAGTACTTC,CASRLEGWRQGETQYF
TRBV9,TRBJ1-2,TRBD1,-,TGTGCCAGTTCCCCCGGGACAGGGTCTCGTGGCTACACCTTC,CASSPGTGSRGYTF
TRBV28,TRBJ1-5,-,-,TGTGCCAGCAGTTTAAACGGGGGACCCCAGCATTTT,CASSLNGGPQHF
TRBV7-9,TRBJ2-1,TRBD2,-,TGTGCCAGCAGCACTAGCGGGGGCCCTAATGAGCAGTTCTTC,CASSTSGGPNEQFF
TRBV19,TRBJ1-2,TRBD1,-,TGTGCCAGTAGTCCACCTCCGGGACAGGGGGCGCGGGGCTACACCTTC,CASSPPPGQGARGYTF
TRBV24-1,TRBJ2-1,TRBD2,-,TGTGCCACCAGTGTCGCGCGGGGGGGCGGCTCCCTAGGGCTCAATGAGCAGTTCTTC,CATSVARGGGSLGLNEQFF
TRBV18,TRBJ1-1,-,-,TGTGCCAGCTCAACAGGACCAGGGATGGCCACTGAAGCTTTCTTT,CASSTGPGMATEAFF
TRBV6-2/TRBV6-3,TRBJ1-5,-,many,TGTGCCAGCAGTCGTACAGAGAATCAGCCCCAGCATTTT,CASSRTENQPQHF